This entry is about one TCR beta chain. The data are from a study of blood T cell repertoires in COVID-19. The germline gives CDR1 LGHNA, CDR2 YSLEER. The CDR3 covers 16 residues. V lost 3 bases, J lost 0 bases, and 14 bases lay in between. This table comes from immunoSEQ multiplex PCR, and its TCRdb copy is limited to in-frame clones, with some not included. The sample holds 380,000 or so clones, about 87% seen once. The clonotype originates from a young man who had recovered from COVID-19. Sequencing input: PBMCs or T cells enriched from blood (not recorded which). This chain links TRBV4-3 with TRBJ1-1, with D perhaps TRBD1 (5 bases). The CDR3 spells CASSQKGRQLNTEAFF. CDR3 sequence (DNA): TGCGCCAGCAGCCAGAAGGGGCGGCAGTTGAACACTGAAGCTTTCTTT.